This passage covers 18 T cell receptor beta chains from one sample sequenced in a study of T-cell reconstitution after alpha-beta-depleted transplantation in children. This sample's TCRbeta library carried unique molecular identifier barcodes. TCRdb re-derived calls from the PCR reads in MiXCR, one entry per CDR3 protein. Of some 600,000 distinct CDR3 sequences listed, around a sixth were seen once; the top ten hold 1.1%. The sample here was PBMCs from the stem cell graft donor, taken from the stem cell graft. These receptors originate from a human donor who donated a stem cell graft to a child with acute myeloid leukemia.

The rearrangement joins TRBV24-1 to TRBJ2-2; 7 bases are a match to TRBD2. The CDR3 covers 14 residues. CDR1 KGHDR and CDR2 SFDVKD come from the germline V gene. With V trimmed by 4 bases and J by 4 bases, 2 bases remained unmatched. The CDR3 bases are TGTGCCACCAGTGAGGGGGGGAGCACCGGGGAGCTGTTTTTT. Its protein is CATSEGGSTGELFF.

This clonotype came up many times. This rearrangement joins TRBV10-3 to TRBJ1-1, with D tentatively TRBD1 (6 bases). Germline CDR1 is ENHRY and CDR2 is SYGVKD. Trimming stripped 6 bases from V and 4 bases from J, with 12 bases between. The CDR3 is 13 amino acids. Written as DNA, the CDR3 is TGTGCCATCAGGGATTCACAGGGCACTGAAGCTTTCTTT. As protein: CAIRDSQGTEAFF.

V usage is TRBV30 and J usage is TRBJ1-1, with 10 bases matching TRBD1. Trimming at V came to 2 bases and at J to 7 bases, leaving 4 bases not matched to a gene. Germline-derived CDR1 and CDR2 are GTSNPN and SVGIG (reference sequence). The CDR3 consists of 13 residues. CDR3 sequence reads: CAWSFDRGLEAFF. Here the CDR3 DNA reads TGTGCCTGGAGTTTTGACAGGGGGCTTGAAGCTTTCTTT.

This clonotype was observed a few times. V is TRBV7-9 and J is TRBJ2-2; possibly TRBD2 for D (5 bases). This CDR3 contains 14 residues. The germline V gene has CDR1 SEHNR and CDR2 FQNEAQ (reference sequence). V gave up 5 bases and J gave up 3 bases, with 10 bases separating them. CDR3 sequence (DNA): TGTGCCAGCAGCCCGACTACTCACACCGGGGAGCTGTTTTTT. Amino acids: CASSPTTHTGELFF.

This clonotype was counted many times. The gene calls are TRBV20-1 and TRBJ2-3; no definite D call. The V and J ends lost 5 bases and 8 bases respectively, with 23 bases between them. Germline lookup yields CDR1 DFQATT and CDR2 SNEGSKA (reference sequence). The CDR3 sequence is 15 residues long. In nucleotides, the CDR3 is TGCAGTGCTCCGCCGGGCTTTGTGGGGTCCGGTACGCAGTATTTT. As protein: CSAPPGFVGSGTQYF.

In regard to this clonotype: Since a much larger clone is just one base distant, this may be a read error. The chain links TRBV10-3 to TRBJ2-1; TRBD2 aligns across 8 bases. This CDR3 is 17 amino acids long. The germline CDR1 and CDR2 sequences are ENHRY and SYGVKD. Germline trimming cut 0 bases from V and 7 bases from J; bases unmatched to any gene: 11. Here the CDR3 DNA reads TGTGCCATCAGTGAGTCGATTAGAGCGGGGGCGCCGAATGAGCAGTTCTTC. Translation: CAISESIRAGAPNEQFF.

CDR3 sequence (DNA): TGTGCCAGCAGCTTAGTTCGGGGAAGGATCAATGAGCAGTTCTTC. Amino acid sequence: CASSLVRGRINEQFF. The J gene is TRBJ2-1, the V gene TRBV11-2; tentatively, D is TRBD2 (5 bases). CDR1 SGHAT and CDR2 FQNNGV come from the germline V gene. This CDR3 contains 15 residues. Trimming left V 1 base short and J 6 bases short, with 13 bases between.

The sample holds many counts of this clonotype. The CDR3 nucleotides read TGTGCCAGCAGCGTAGTCCCAGGGCAGTACTATGGCTACACCTTC. It is translated as CASSVVPGQYYGYTF. This chain joins TRBV9 and TRBJ1-2, with D possibly matching TRBD1 (5 bases). Trimming stripped 0 bases from V and 3 bases from J, with 12 bases between. Germline CDR1 reads SGDLS; CDR2 reads YYNGEE. The CDR3 contains 15 residues. The variable domain in full, with the rest retrieved from reference TRBV9 and TRBJ1-2, is DSGVTQTPKHLITATGQRVTLRCSPRSGDLSVYWYQQSLDQGLQFLIQYYNGEERAKGNILERFSAQQFPDLHSELNLSSLELGDSALYFCASSVVPGQYYGYTFGSGTRLTVV.

This clonotype has just a few counts. The V gene is TRBV29-1, the J gene TRBJ2-1; no firm D call. Trimming took 7 bases from V and 9 from J, leaving 19 bases between them. CDR3 length equals 13 residues. The germline gives CDR1 SQVTM, CDR2 ANQGSEA. CDR3 sequence: CSAKKLQRVEQFF. CDR3 coding DNA: TGCAGCGCCAAGAAGTTGCAGCGAGTTGAGCAGTTCTTC.

This clonotype was seen more than once but under ten times. The chain is built from TRBV20-1 and TRBJ1-5; 8 bases fit TRBD1. The CDR3 covers 17 residues. The junction had 10 bases not matched to a gene; V was cut back by 3 bases and J by 0 bases. Germline loops: CDR1 DFQATT, CDR2 SNEGSKA (reference sequence). Written as DNA, the CDR3 is TGCAGTGCTAGGCCGGGACAGGAACCTTATAGCAATCAGCCCCAGCATTTT. It codes for CSARPGQEPYSNQPQHF.

The sample holds many counts of this clonotype. The V gene is TRBV20-1, the J gene TRBJ1-1; unclear D gene. Trimming removed 6 bases from V and 7 bases from J, with 15 bases in between. Per the germline V gene, CDR1 is DFQATT and CDR2 is SNEGSKA (reference sequence). This CDR3 is 12 amino acids long. The CDR3 DNA follows: TGCAGTGCAAGGACCCGACCGGGTGAAGCTTTCTTT. Translating it yields CSARTRPGEAFF.

This clonotype turned up a few times. The CDR3 is CATSDLGATGKNEQFF. The DNA for the CDR3 is TGTGCCACCAGTGATTTGGGGGCGACAGGGAAGAATGAGCAGTTCTTC. J is TRBJ2-1 and V is TRBV24-1; 7 bases agree with TRBD1. Per germline, CDR1 KGHDR and CDR2 SFDVKD. The J segment lost 7 bases and the V segment lost 0 bases, leaving 8 bases of the junction unmatched. The CDR3 runs 16 residues.

The V call is TRBV6-5, the J call TRBJ2-5, with TRBD1 identical over 12 bases. The CDR3 is made up of 18 amino acids. CDR1 and CDR2 from the germline V gene are MNHEY and SVGAGI. V lost 1 base to trimming and J lost 4 bases; unmatched junction nucleotides: 10. CDR3 sequence: CASSYFRGQGAVGETQYF. The CDR3 DNA follows: TGTGCCAGCAGTTACTTTCGGGGACAGGGGGCGGTAGGAGAGACCCAGTACTTC.

This clonotype was counted many times. The rearrangement uses TRBV12-3 or TRBV12-4 and TRBJ1-5; 9 bases fit TRBD1. V shed 7 bases and J 2 bases; nucleotides not matched to a gene: 6. The CDR3 consists of 15 residues. The CDR3 loop reads CASNTGGLGNQPQHF. The CDR3 nucleotides are TGTGCCAGCAACACAGGGGGCCTAGGCAATCAGCCCCAGCATTTT.

This chain joins TRBV7-2 and TRBJ2-1; TRBD1 is a possible D gene (5 bases). The CDR3 consists of 12 residues. The V and J ends lost 7 bases and 13 bases respectively, with 17 bases between them. The germline gives CDR1 SGHTA, CDR2 FQGNSA. CDR3 DNA: TGTGCCAGCAACGAAAGGGGTAGCCCTCAGTTCTTC. As protein: CASNERGSPQFF. The full variable domain, completed using reference TRBV7-2 and TRBJ2-1, is GAGVSQSPSNKVTEKGKDVELRCDPISGHTALYWYRQSLGQGLEFLIYFQGNSAPDKSGLPSDRFSAERTGGSVSTLTIQRTQQEDSAVYLCASNERGSPQFFGPGTRLTVL.

The chain employs TRBV29-1 and TRBJ1-1; the match to TRBD1 covers 7 bases. V dropped 5 bases and J dropped 3; count of bases not matched to a gene: 9. The CDR3 has 14 residues. Germline V gene data show CDR1 as SQVTM and CDR2 as ANQGSEA. The CDR3 coding sequence is TGCAGCGTTAGTCGAGGGGGCAGATACACTGAAGCTTTCTTT. Its protein product is CSVSRGGRYTEAFF.

The chain has TRBV7-2 and TRBJ2-2; perhaps TRBD1 as D (5 bases). Germline lookup yields CDR1 SGHTA and CDR2 FQGNSA. Trimming left V 5 bases short and J 0 bases short, with 13 bases between. This CDR3 spans 16 amino acids. Here the CDR3 reads CASSLTGHPNTGELFF. In DNA, the CDR3 is TGTGCCAGCAGCCTTACAGGACACCCGAACACCGGGGAGCTGTTTTTT.

The chain recombines TRBV5-6 with TRBJ2-7; no clear D. Germline loops: CDR1 SGHDT, CDR2 YYEEEE. V was clipped by 0 bases and J by 3 bases, with 10 bases between them. The CDR3 is 14 amino acids. In nucleotides, the CDR3 is TGTGCCAGCAGCTTGGGGGCCTACTTCTACGAGCAGTACGTC. This encodes CASSLGAYFYEQYV.